Shown below are 5 T cell receptor beta chains from a single sample sequenced in a study of OX40 agonist ivuxolimab in advanced cancers. Using immunoSEQ multiplex PCR, the repertoire was profiled, and TCRdb retains in-frame clones only, with some absent. The sample records roughly 77,000 clones, 81% being singletons. The sequences come from CD4+ or CD8+ T cells sorted from blood, collected in a trial of the OX40 agonist ivuxolimab. These receptor sequences come from an adult with an advanced solid tumor such as melanoma, head and neck, liver or kidney cancer.

The chain links TRBV10-3 to TRBJ1-2; D call uncertain. The CDR3 covers 16 residues. Germline CDR1 reads ENHRY; CDR2 reads SYGVKD. V was trimmed by 4 bases and J by 1 base, leaving 16 bases between them. This CDR3 reads CAISGDRRHRNYGYTF. DNA of the CDR3: TGTGCCATCAGTGGAGATAGACGGCACCGTAACTATGGCTACACCTTC.

This chain connects TRBV5-4 to TRBJ1-1; D ambiguous. V lost 1 base, J lost 5 bases, and 12 bases lay in between. Per the germline V gene, CDR1 is SGHNT and CDR2 is YYREEE (reference sequence). CDR3 length: 14 amino acids. CDR3 sequence: CASSLHPLGTEAFF. Written as DNA, the CDR3 is TGTGCCAGCAGCTTGCATCCCCTGGGAACTGAAGCTTTCTTT.

The chain couples TRBV11-3 to TRBJ2-1; TRBD2 matches at 14 bases. CDR1 is SGHNT and CDR2 is YENEEA in the germline V gene. CDR3 length: 17 residues. Trimming cost V 4 bases and J 0 bases; bases outside gene matches: 2. The CDR3, as DNA: TGTGCCAGCAGCTCTGGGACTAGCGGGAGCTCCTACAATGAGCAGTTCTTC. It codes for CASSSGTSGSSYNEQFF.

The gene calls are TRBV11-1 and TRBJ2-5; a weak D match, TRBD1 (5 bases). Germline V gives CDR1 SGHAT, CDR2 FQDESV (reference sequence). The CDR3 loop spans 16 amino acids. Between the trimmed V and J ends, which lost 5 bases and 5 bases, there was a span of 21 bases. CDR3 coding DNA: TGTGCCAGCAGCCCACGTCTTTGGGGCGAGTGGGAGACCCAGTACTTC. The encoded protein is CASSPRLWGEWETQYF.

This clone was found once. The rearrangement joins TRBV4-2 to TRBJ1-4; D remains ambiguous. There are 15 residues in the CDR3. The germline gives CDR1 LGHNA, CDR2 YNFKEQ. V lost 1 base and J 5 bases, leaving 11 bases between the germline ends. CDR3 sequence: CASSQAGSSNEKLFF. As DNA, the CDR3 is TGTGCCAGCAGCCAAGCCGGGTCTTCGAATGAAAAACTGTTTTTT.